A single TCR beta chain is shown here with its context. The length of the CDR3 is 14 residues. The germline CDR1 and CDR2 sequences are SGHTA and FQGTGA. Trimming took off 5 bases at V and 4 bases at J, with 11 bases between the two ends. This sample is drawn from a study of Tregs in tolerant kidney transplant recipients. The protocol was immunoSEQ multiplex PCR, while the TCRdb copy is restricted to in-frame clones and leaves out a portion. The table has tens of thousands of clones, 95% to 98% seen once; the top ten hold about 0.61%. This sequence was found in a human donor who received a combined kidney and bone marrow transplant. The sequencing here drew on CD4+ T cells from blood, taken before the transplant. This chain connects TRBV7-3 to TRBJ2-2; tentatively, D is TRBD2 (7 bases). CDR3 DNA sequence: TGTGCCAGCAGCCCGGGGGGCTTCACCGGGGAGCTGTTTTTT. Its protein product is CASSPGGFTGELFF. Based on the CDR3 plus reference TRBV7-3 and TRBJ2-2, the full variable domain is GAGVSQTPSNKVTEKGKYVELRCDPISGHTALYWYRQSLGQGPEFLIYFQGTGAADDSGLPNDRFFAVRPEGSVSTLKIQRTERGDSAVYLCASSPGGFTGELFFGEGSRLTVL.